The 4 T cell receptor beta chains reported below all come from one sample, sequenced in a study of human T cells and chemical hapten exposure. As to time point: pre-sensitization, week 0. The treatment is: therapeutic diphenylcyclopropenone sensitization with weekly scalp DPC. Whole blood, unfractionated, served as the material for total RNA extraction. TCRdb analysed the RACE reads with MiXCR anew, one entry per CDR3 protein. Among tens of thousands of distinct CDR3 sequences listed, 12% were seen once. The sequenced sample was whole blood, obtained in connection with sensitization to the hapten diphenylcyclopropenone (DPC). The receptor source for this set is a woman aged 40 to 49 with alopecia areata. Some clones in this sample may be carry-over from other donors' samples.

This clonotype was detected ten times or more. CDR3 nucleotide sequence: TGCAGTGCTAGAGCCCAGAAGGGGAACACTGAAGCTTTCTTT. Amino acids: CSARAQKGNTEAFF. The chain joins TRBV20-1 to TRBJ1-1; unclear D gene. The V gene's germline CDR1 is DFQATT and CDR2 SNEGSKA (reference sequence). The CDR3 covers 14 residues. The ends were cut back, 1 base at V and 1 base at J, with 10 bases in the middle.

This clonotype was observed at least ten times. The CDR3 here is CASTTGTGGNEQFF. Written as DNA, the CDR3 is TGTGCCAGCACAACCGGGACAGGGGGCAATGAGCAGTTCTTC. J is TRBJ2-1 and V is TRBV28; 11 nucleotides match TRBD1. V shed 7 bases and J 6 bases; nucleotides not matched to a gene: 5. In germline, CDR1 is MDHEN, CDR2 SYDVKM. This CDR3 has 14 residues.

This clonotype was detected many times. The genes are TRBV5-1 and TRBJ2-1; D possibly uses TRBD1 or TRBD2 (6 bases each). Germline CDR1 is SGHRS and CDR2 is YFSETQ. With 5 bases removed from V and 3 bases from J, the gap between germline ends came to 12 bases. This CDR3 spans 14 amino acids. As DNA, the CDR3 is TGCGCCAGCAGATCGGAGGGGGTCTACAATGAGCAGTTCTTC. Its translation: CASRSEGVYNEQFF.

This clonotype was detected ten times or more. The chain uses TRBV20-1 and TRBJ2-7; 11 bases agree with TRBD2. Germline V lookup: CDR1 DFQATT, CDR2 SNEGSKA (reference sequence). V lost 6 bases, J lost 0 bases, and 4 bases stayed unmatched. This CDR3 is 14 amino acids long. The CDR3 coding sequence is TGCAGTGCCGAGACTAGCGGGGACTCCTACGAGCAGTACTTC. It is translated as CSAETSGDSYEQYF.